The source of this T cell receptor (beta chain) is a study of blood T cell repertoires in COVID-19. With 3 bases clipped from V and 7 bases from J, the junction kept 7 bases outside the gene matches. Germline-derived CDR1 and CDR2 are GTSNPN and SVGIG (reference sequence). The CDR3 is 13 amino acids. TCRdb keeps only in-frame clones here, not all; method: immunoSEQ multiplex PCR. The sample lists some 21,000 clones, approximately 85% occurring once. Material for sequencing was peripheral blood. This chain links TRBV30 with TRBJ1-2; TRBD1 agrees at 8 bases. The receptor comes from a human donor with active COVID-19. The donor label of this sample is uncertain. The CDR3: CAWSPDRAAGYTF. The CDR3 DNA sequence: TGTGCCTGGAGCCCGGACAGGGCGGCTGGCTACACCTTC.